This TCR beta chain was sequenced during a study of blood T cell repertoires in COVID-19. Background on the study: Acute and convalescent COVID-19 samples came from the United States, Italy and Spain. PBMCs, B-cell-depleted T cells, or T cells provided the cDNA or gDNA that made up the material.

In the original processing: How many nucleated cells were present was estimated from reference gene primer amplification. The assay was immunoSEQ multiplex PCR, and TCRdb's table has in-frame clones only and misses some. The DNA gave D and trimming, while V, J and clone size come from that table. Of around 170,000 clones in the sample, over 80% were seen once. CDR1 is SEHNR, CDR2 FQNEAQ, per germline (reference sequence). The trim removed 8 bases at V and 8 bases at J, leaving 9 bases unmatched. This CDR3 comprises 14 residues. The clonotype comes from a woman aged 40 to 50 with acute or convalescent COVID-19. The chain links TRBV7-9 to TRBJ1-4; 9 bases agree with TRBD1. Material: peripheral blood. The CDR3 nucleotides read TGTGCCAGCTCGATGGGACAGGGACGCGAAAAACTGTTTTTT. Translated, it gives CASSMGQGREKLFF.